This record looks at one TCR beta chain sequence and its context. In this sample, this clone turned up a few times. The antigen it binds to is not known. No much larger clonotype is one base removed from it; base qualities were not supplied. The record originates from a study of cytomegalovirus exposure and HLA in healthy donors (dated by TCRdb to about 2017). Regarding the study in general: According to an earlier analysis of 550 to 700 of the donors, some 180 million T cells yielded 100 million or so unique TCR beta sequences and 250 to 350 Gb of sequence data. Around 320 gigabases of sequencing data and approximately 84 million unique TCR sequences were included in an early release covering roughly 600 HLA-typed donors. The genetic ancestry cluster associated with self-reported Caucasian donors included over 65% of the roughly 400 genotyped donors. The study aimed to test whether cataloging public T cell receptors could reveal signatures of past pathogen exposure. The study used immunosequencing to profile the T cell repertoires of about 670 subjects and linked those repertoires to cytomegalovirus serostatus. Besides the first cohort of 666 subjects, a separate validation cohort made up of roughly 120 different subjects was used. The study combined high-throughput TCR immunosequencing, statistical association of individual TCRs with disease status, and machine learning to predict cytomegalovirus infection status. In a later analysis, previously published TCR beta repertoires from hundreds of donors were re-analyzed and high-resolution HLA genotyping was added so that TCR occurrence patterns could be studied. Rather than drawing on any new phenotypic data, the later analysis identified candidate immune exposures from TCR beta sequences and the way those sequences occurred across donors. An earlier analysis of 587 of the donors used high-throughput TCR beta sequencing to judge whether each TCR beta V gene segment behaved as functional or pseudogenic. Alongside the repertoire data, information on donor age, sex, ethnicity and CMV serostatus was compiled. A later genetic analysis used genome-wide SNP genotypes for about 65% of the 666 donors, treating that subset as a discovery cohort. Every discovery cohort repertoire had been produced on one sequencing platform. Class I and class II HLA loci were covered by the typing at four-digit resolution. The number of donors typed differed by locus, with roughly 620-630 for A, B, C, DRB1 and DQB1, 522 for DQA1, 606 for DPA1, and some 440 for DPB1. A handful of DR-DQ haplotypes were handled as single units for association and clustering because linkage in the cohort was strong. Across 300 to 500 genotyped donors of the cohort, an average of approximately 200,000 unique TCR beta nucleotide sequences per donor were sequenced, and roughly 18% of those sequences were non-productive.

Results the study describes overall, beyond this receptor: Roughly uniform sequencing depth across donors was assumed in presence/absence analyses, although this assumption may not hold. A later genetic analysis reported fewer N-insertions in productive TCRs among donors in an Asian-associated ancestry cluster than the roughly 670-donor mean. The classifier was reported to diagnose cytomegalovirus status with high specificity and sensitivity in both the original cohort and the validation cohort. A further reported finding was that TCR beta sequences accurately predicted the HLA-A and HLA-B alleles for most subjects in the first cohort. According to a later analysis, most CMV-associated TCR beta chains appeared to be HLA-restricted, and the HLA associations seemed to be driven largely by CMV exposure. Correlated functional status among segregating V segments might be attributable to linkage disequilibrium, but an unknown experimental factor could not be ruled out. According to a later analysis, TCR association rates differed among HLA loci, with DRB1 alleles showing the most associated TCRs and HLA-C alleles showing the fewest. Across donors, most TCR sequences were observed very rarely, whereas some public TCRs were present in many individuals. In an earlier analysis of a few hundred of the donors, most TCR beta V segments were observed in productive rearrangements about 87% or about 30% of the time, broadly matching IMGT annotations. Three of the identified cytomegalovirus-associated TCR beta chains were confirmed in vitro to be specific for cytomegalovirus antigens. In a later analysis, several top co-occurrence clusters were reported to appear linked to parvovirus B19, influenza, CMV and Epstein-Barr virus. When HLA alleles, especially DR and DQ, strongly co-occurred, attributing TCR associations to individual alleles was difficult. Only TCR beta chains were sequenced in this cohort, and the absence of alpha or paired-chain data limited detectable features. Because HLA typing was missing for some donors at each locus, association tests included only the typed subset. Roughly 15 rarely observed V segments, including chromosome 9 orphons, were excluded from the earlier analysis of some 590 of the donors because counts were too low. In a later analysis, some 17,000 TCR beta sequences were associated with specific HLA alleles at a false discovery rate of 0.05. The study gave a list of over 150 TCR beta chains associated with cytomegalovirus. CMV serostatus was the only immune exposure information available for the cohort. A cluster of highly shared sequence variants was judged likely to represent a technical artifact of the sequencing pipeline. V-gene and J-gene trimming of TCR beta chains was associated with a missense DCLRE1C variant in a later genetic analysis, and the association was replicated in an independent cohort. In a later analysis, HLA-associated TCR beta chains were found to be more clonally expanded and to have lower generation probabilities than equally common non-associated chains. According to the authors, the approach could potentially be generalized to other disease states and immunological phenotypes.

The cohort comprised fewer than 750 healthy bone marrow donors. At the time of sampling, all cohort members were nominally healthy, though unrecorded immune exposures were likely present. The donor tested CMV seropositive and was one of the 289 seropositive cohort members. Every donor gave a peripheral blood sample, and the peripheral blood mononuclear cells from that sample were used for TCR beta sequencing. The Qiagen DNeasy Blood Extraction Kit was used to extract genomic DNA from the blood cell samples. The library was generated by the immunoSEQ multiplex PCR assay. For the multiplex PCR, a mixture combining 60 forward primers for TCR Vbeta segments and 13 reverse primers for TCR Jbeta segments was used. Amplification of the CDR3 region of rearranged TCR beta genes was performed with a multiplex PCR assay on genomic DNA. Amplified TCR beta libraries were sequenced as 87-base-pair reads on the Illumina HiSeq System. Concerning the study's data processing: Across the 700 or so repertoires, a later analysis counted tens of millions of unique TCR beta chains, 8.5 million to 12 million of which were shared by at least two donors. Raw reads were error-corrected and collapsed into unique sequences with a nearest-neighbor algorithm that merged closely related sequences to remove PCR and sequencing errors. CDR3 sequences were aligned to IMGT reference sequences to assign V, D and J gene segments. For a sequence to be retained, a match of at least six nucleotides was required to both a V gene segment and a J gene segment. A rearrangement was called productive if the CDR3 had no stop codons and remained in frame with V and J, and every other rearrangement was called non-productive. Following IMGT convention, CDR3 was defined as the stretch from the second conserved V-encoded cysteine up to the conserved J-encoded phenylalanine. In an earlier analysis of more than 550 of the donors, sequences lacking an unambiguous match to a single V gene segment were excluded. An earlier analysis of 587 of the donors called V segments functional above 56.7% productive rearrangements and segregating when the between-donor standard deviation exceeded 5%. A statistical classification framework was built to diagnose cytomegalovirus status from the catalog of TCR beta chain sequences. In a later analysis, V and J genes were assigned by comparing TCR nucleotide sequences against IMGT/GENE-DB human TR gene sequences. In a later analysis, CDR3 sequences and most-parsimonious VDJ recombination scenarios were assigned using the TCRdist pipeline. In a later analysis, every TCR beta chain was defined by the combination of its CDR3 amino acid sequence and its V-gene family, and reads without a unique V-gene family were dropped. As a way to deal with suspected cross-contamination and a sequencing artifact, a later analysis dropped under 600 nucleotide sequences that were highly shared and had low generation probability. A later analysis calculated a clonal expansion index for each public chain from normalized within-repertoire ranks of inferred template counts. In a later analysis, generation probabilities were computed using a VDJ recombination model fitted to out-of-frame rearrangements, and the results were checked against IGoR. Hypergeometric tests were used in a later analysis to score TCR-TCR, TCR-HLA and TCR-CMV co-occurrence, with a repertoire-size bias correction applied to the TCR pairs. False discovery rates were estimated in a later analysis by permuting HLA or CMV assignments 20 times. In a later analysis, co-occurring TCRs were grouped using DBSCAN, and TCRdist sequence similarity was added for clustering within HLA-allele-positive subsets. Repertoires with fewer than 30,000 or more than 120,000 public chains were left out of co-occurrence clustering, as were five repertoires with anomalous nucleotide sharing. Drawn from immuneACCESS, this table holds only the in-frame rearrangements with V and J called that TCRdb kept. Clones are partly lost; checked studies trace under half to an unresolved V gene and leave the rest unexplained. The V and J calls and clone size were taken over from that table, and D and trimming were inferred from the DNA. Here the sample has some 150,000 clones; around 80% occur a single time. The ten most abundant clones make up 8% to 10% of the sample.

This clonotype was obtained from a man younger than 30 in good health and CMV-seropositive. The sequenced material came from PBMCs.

The DNA reads as follows: TGTGCCAGCAGTTACACGGACAGGATCCACGAGCAGTACTTC. This gives the protein CASSYTDRIHEQYF. The chain links TRBV6-5 with TRBJ2-7; TRBD1 matches 7 bases in the middle. The germline V gene specifies MNHEY as CDR1 and SVGAGI as CDR2. Ends trimmed: V by 2 bases, J by 5 bases; bases unmatched to a gene: 6. The CDR3 holds 14 amino acids from the cysteine to the phenylalanine. Just CDR3 DNA is preserved here, 42 bases in frame from base 1.